A selection of T cell receptor beta chains follows, all from one sample in a study of T cells in Graves' hyperthyroidism and ophthalmopathy. TCRdb reanalysed the multiplex PCR reads using MiXCR and keeps one entry per CDR3 protein. The table lists fewer than 650,000 distinct CDR3 sequences, 14% of them singletons, with more than 11% in the top ten. Sequenced: blood. The receptors come from a woman aged 35 to 49 with Graves' hyperthyroidism. Each CDR3 is given with its conserved first and last residue. D genes are given only for firm matches. Some rows mark clone size as missing; the rest say once, few, many or name a class of expanded clone.

j_call: TRBJ2-5
v_call: TRBV6-1
d_call: -
clone_size: few
cdr3_aa: CASSEAVQGGETQYF
cdr3_nt: TGTGCCAGCAGTGAAGCGGTCCAGGGGGGGGAGACCCAGTACTTC

j_call: TRBJ1-6
v_call: TRBV14
d_call: -
clone_size: few
cdr3_aa: CASSQIRVDSPLHF
cdr3_nt: TGTGCCAGCAGCCAAATCAGGGTTGATTCACCCCTCCACTTT

j_call: TRBJ2-5
v_call: TRBV5-1
d_call: -
clone_size: few
cdr3_aa: CASSGVEETQYF
cdr3_nt: TGCGCCAGCAGCGGAGTAGAAGAGACCCAGTACTTC

j_call: TRBJ2-7
v_call: TRBV27
d_call: -
clone_size: many
cdr3_aa: CASRGHHDYEQYF
cdr3_nt: TGTGCGAGCAGAGGACATCATGACTACGAGCAGTACTTC

j_call: TRBJ2-7
v_call: TRBV28
d_call: -
clone_size: many
cdr3_aa: CASSSPEGSSYEQYF
cdr3_nt: TGTGCCAGCAGTAGTCCAGAGGGGAGCTCCTACGAGCAGTACTTC

j_call: TRBJ2-7
v_call: TRBV27
d_call: -
clone_size: many
cdr3_aa: CASRTRTSYEQYF
cdr3_nt: TGTGCCAGCCGGACAAGAACTTCCTACGAGCAGTACTTC

j_call: TRBJ2-7
v_call: TRBV7-2
d_call: -
clone_size: many
cdr3_aa: CASSAGAYEQYF
cdr3_nt: TGTGCCAGCAGCGCCGGGGCCTACGAGCAGTACTTC

j_call: TRBJ2-7
v_call: TRBV7-3
d_call: TRBD2
clone_size: -
cdr3_aa: CASSLTSGINEQYF
cdr3_nt: TGTGCCAGCAGCTTGACTAGCGGGATAAACGAGCAGTACTTC

j_call: TRBJ2-1
v_call: TRBV14
d_call: -
clone_size: -
cdr3_aa: CASSQVDSGSYNEQFF
cdr3_nt: TGTGCCAGCAGCCAAGTAGATAGCGGTTCCTACAATGAGCAGTTCTTC

j_call: TRBJ1-2
v_call: TRBV13
d_call: TRBD1
clone_size: -
cdr3_aa: CASSFLGQGGYTF
cdr3_nt: TGTGCCAGCAGCTTTTTAGGACAGGGAGGCTACACCTTC

j_call: TRBJ2-7
v_call: TRBV12-3/TRBV12-4
d_call: -
clone_size: many
cdr3_aa: CASQPGRESYEQYF
cdr3_nt: TGTGCCAGTCAACCGGGACGAGAATCCTACGAGCAGTACTTC

j_call: TRBJ2-2
v_call: TRBV28
d_call: -
clone_size: few
cdr3_aa: CASSTQSSTGELFF
cdr3_nt: TGTGCCAGCAGTACTCAAAGTTCCACCGGGGAGCTGTTTTTT

j_call: TRBJ2-3
v_call: TRBV2
d_call: -
clone_size: -
cdr3_aa: CASSTLGSTDTQYF
cdr3_nt: TGTGCCAGCAGTACTCTAGGAAGCACAGATACGCAGTATTTT

j_call: TRBJ2-7
v_call: TRBV28
d_call: TRBD2
clone_size: many
cdr3_aa: CASSLQREGPLDYEQYF
cdr3_nt: TGTGCCAGCAGTTTGCAGCGGGAGGGCCCTTTGGACTACGAGCAGTACTTC

j_call: TRBJ2-7
v_call: TRBV20-1
d_call: TRBD1
clone_size: many
cdr3_aa: CSAPGQVHEQYF
cdr3_nt: TGCAGTGCTCCGGGACAGGTCCACGAGCAGTACTTC

j_call: TRBJ1-1
v_call: TRBV4-1
d_call: -
clone_size: few
cdr3_aa: CASSQERQGRAFF
cdr3_nt: TGCGCCAGCAGCCAAGAACGGCAGGGGCGAGCTTTCTTT

j_call: TRBJ1-1
v_call: TRBV5-6
d_call: TRBD1
clone_size: many
cdr3_aa: CASSGTGPNTEAFF
cdr3_nt: TGTGCCAGCAGCGGGACAGGACCGAACACTGAAGCTTTCTTT

j_call: TRBJ1-1
v_call: TRBV6-1
d_call: TRBD1
clone_size: many
cdr3_aa: CASRLLTGANTEAFF
cdr3_nt: TGTGCCAGCCGGCTGTTAACAGGGGCGAACACTGAAGCTTTCTTT

j_call: TRBJ2-7
v_call: TRBV3-1
d_call: -
clone_size: many
cdr3_aa: CASSQDYGGEQYF
cdr3_nt: TGTGCCAGCAGCCAAGATTACGGTGGCGAGCAGTACTTC

j_call: TRBJ2-7
v_call: TRBV30
d_call: -
clone_size: many
cdr3_aa: CAWSVGGSGEQYF
cdr3_nt: TGTGCCTGGAGTGTTGGGGGATCCGGCGAGCAGTACTTC

j_call: TRBJ1-5
v_call: TRBV5-6
d_call: TRBD1
clone_size: few
cdr3_aa: CASSQEGSTGVSNQPQHF
cdr3_nt: TGTGCCAGCAGCCAAGAGGGGTCGACAGGGGTCAGCAATCAGCCCCAGCATTTT

j_call: TRBJ1-2
v_call: TRBV5-5
d_call: -
clone_size: -
cdr3_aa: CASRIGWRVRGYTF
cdr3_nt: TGTGCCAGCAGGATTGGATGGAGGGTTCGGGGCTACACCTTC

j_call: TRBJ1-2
v_call: TRBV6-1
d_call: TRBD1
clone_size: few
cdr3_aa: CASSEARTGAGGYTF
cdr3_nt: TGTGCCAGCAGTGAAGCTCGGACAGGGGCGGGTGGCTACACCTTC

j_call: TRBJ2-7
v_call: TRBV28
d_call: -
clone_size: many
cdr3_aa: CASSLGGGSSYEQYF
cdr3_nt: TGTGCCAGCAGTTTGGGAGGAGGAAGCTCCTACGAGCAGTACTTC

j_call: TRBJ1-1
v_call: TRBV12-3/TRBV12-4
d_call: -
clone_size: many
cdr3_aa: CASSLASQLNTEAFF
cdr3_nt: TGTGCCAGCAGTTTAGCGAGTCAGTTGAACACTGAAGCTTTCTTT

j_call: TRBJ2-7
v_call: TRBV27
d_call: -
clone_size: many
cdr3_aa: CASSLTFFSYEQYF
cdr3_nt: TGTGCCAGCAGCCTGACCTTCTTTTCTTACGAGCAGTACTTC

j_call: TRBJ1-1
v_call: TRBV7-2
d_call: -
clone_size: many
cdr3_aa: CASSLGGQYREAFF
cdr3_nt: TGTGCCAGCAGCTTAGGAGGACAGTACCGTGAAGCTTTCTTT

j_call: TRBJ1-3
v_call: TRBV30
d_call: -
clone_size: many
cdr3_aa: CAWNLAKNTIYF
cdr3_nt: TGTGCCTGGAATCTCGCCAAAAACACCATATATTTT

j_call: TRBJ2-7
v_call: TRBV7-9
d_call: -
clone_size: many
cdr3_aa: CASSLSSGEAYEQYF
cdr3_nt: TGTGCCAGCAGCTTATCCAGCGGAGAGGCCTACGAGCAGTACTTC

j_call: TRBJ2-7
v_call: TRBV20-1
d_call: TRBD2
clone_size: many
cdr3_aa: CSANRLAGGPITYEQYF
cdr3_nt: TGCAGTGCTAACCGACTAGCGGGAGGGCCCATTACCTACGAGCAGTACTTC

j_call: TRBJ2-5
v_call: TRBV11-2
d_call: -
clone_size: many
cdr3_aa: CASSSSGIQQETQYF
cdr3_nt: TGTGCCAGCAGCTCTTCAGGGATCCAGCAAGAGACCCAGTACTTC

j_call: TRBJ2-5
v_call: TRBV20-1
d_call: -
clone_size: many
cdr3_aa: CSARTTAETQYF
cdr3_nt: TGCAGTGCTAGAACGACCGCTGAGACCCAGTACTTC

j_call: TRBJ2-5
v_call: TRBV5-1
d_call: -
clone_size: many
cdr3_aa: CASSTRDSGPFQETQYF
cdr3_nt: TGCGCCAGCAGCACCCGGGACTCGGGACCCTTTCAAGAGACCCAGTACTTC

j_call: TRBJ2-7
v_call: TRBV7-2
d_call: -
clone_size: once
cdr3_aa: CASSLEGLNYEQYF
cdr3_nt: TGTGCCAGCAGCTTAGAAGGACTCAACTACGAGCAGTACTTC

j_call: TRBJ2-2
v_call: TRBV19
d_call: TRBD2
clone_size: -
cdr3_aa: CASSSSGSLFTGELFF
cdr3_nt: TGTGCCAGTAGTTCTAGCGGGAGTCTTTTCACCGGGGAGCTGTTTTTT

j_call: TRBJ1-2
v_call: TRBV20-1
d_call: TRBD1
clone_size: -
cdr3_aa: CSARSLTGTYYGYTF
cdr3_nt: TGCAGTGCTAGAAGCCTGACAGGGACCTACTATGGCTACACCTTC

j_call: TRBJ2-1
v_call: TRBV12-3/TRBV12-4
d_call: -
clone_size: -
cdr3_aa: CASSLATEQFF
cdr3_nt: TGTGCCAGCAGTTTAGCAACTGAGCAGTTCTTC

j_call: TRBJ2-1
v_call: TRBV5-1
d_call: TRBD1
clone_size: many
cdr3_aa: CASSMGQGLTSVYNEQFF
cdr3_nt: TGCGCCAGCAGCATGGGACAGGGGCTTACCTCAGTTTACAATGAGCAGTTCTTC

j_call: TRBJ1-1
v_call: TRBV5-5
d_call: -
clone_size: few
cdr3_aa: CASSFWVLGLLNTEAFF
cdr3_nt: TGTGCCAGCAGCTTTTGGGTTTTAGGGCTACTGAACACTGAAGCTTTCTTT

j_call: TRBJ2-7
v_call: TRBV10-3
d_call: -
clone_size: -
cdr3_aa: CAIRAGISYEQYF
cdr3_nt: TGTGCCATCAGGGCAGGGATCAGCTACGAGCAGTACTTC

j_call: TRBJ2-1
v_call: TRBV5-1
d_call: TRBD2
clone_size: -
cdr3_aa: CASSSPGLAEIGEQFF
cdr3_nt: TGCGCCAGCAGCTCGCCGGGACTAGCGGAAATAGGTGAGCAGTTCTTC

j_call: TRBJ2-1
v_call: TRBV2
d_call: TRBD2
clone_size: many
cdr3_aa: CASSEPSGNEQFF
cdr3_nt: TGTGCCAGCAGTGAACCTAGCGGGAATGAGCAGTTCTTC

j_call: TRBJ1-2
v_call: TRBV7-2
d_call: -
clone_size: many
cdr3_aa: CASSKVQGDYGYTF
cdr3_nt: TGTGCCAGCAGCAAGGTCCAGGGAGACTATGGCTACACCTTC

j_call: TRBJ2-3
v_call: TRBV7-3
d_call: TRBD1
clone_size: many
cdr3_aa: CASSPNRGEDTQYF
cdr3_nt: TGTGCCAGCAGCCCAAACAGGGGCGAGGATACGCAGTATTTT

j_call: TRBJ2-7
v_call: TRBV11-2
d_call: -
clone_size: many
cdr3_aa: CASSFQGPQVGQYF
cdr3_nt: TGTGCCAGCAGCTTCCAGGGTCCTCAAGTTGGGCAGTACTTC

j_call: TRBJ1-2
v_call: TRBV6-1
d_call: TRBD1
clone_size: -
cdr3_aa: CASSPNSGTGRLYGYTF
cdr3_nt: TGTGCCAGCAGTCCGAATTCCGGGACAGGGCGGCTCTATGGCTACACCTTC

j_call: TRBJ2-1
v_call: TRBV7-2
d_call: TRBD2
clone_size: -
cdr3_aa: CASSKPGLAFEQFF
cdr3_nt: TGTGCCAGCAGCAAACCGGGACTAGCGTTTGAGCAGTTCTTC

j_call: TRBJ2-1
v_call: TRBV5-1
d_call: TRBD2
clone_size: few
cdr3_aa: CASSGEGRQREISYNEQFF
cdr3_nt: TGCGCCAGCAGCGGGGAGGGAAGGCAGCGGGAGATCTCTTACAATGAGCAGTTCTTC

j_call: TRBJ1-3
v_call: TRBV20-1
d_call: -
clone_size: -
cdr3_aa: CSATASGNSGNTIYF
cdr3_nt: TGCAGTGCTACCGCTTCAGGCAACTCTGGAAACACCATATATTTT

j_call: TRBJ1-1
v_call: TRBV7-2
d_call: -
clone_size: many
cdr3_aa: CASSRHRVMNTEAFF
cdr3_nt: TGTGCCAGCAGCCGGCACAGGGTCATGAACACTGAAGCTTTCTTT

j_call: TRBJ1-5
v_call: TRBV12-3/TRBV12-4
d_call: -
clone_size: few
cdr3_aa: CASSLGYGPDSNQPQHF
cdr3_nt: TGTGCCAGCAGTTTGGGTTACGGGCCTGATAGCAATCAGCCCCAGCATTTT

j_call: TRBJ1-3
v_call: TRBV12-3/TRBV12-4
d_call: TRBD1
clone_size: many
cdr3_aa: CASSQPPTGLFPSGNTIYF
cdr3_nt: TGTGCCAGCAGCCAACCCCCGACAGGGCTATTTCCCTCTGGAAACACCATATATTTT

j_call: TRBJ1-2
v_call: TRBV19
d_call: -
clone_size: -
cdr3_aa: CASSPGTALNYGYTF
cdr3_nt: TGTGCCAGTAGTCCCGGGACGGCTCTTAACTATGGCTACACCTTC